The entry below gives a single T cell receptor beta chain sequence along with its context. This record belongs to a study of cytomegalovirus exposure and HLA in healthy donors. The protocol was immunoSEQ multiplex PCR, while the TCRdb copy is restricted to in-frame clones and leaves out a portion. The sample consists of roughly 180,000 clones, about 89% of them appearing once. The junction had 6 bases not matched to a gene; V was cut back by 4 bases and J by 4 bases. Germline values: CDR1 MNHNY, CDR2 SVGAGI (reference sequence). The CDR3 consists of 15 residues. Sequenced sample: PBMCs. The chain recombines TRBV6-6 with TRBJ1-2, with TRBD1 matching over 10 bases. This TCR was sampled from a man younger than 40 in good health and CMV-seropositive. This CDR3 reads CASSFGTGVTYGYTF. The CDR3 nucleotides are TGTGCCAGCAGTTTCGGGACAGGGGTTACCTATGGCTACACCTTC.